This TCR beta chain was identified in a study of blood T cell repertoires in COVID-19. Study overall: The study drew acute and convalescent COVID-19 samples from the United States, Italy and Spain. In each case, the material was cDNA or gDNA derived from T cells, B-cell-depleted T cells, or PBMCs.

The CDR3 is 13 amino acids. In the original workflow: Quantification of nucleated cells was approximated via reference gene primer amplification. Measured with immunoSEQ multiplex PCR; TCRdb has only the in-frame clones, and not every one. The V and J calls and clone size come from that table; D and trimming were worked out from the DNA. This sample has 130,000 to 150,000 clones, with 87% found just once. The receptor's source is a man aged 50 or older who had recovered from COVID-19. The source material was peripheral blood. This rearrangement joins TRBV21-1 to TRBJ1-2; the tabulated D call, TRBD1, remains unverified against the DNA. TRBV21-1 is a pseudogene. The CDR3 region is CASRDSPGEGYTF. In DNA form, the CDR3 reads TGTGCCAGCCGGGACAGCCCGGGGGAAGGCTACACCTTC.